Below, 15 T cell receptor beta chains from the same sample are listed, as sequenced in a study of blood T cell repertoires in COVID-19. Profiled with immunoSEQ multiplex PCR; TCRdb holds only in-frame clones, not every one. The profile shows 60,000 to 90,000 clones, about 85% of them singletons. The sample was peripheral blood. Receptors were obtained from a man aged 60 to 69 with COVID-19, enrolled during active disease.

The rearrangement uses TRBV28 and TRBJ2-7; 7 bases agree with TRBD1. Germline-derived CDR1 and CDR2 are MDHEN and SYDVKM. V shed 4 bases, J shed 3 bases, and the junction held 9 bases outside the gene matches. The CDR3 runs to 15 residues. CDR3 DNA sequence: TGTGCCAGCAGTTCCACGGGACAGAAATACTACGAGCAGTACTTC. This translates into CASSSTGQKYYEQYF. Combining the CDR3 with reference TRBV28 and TRBJ2-7 gives the whole variable domain DVKVTQSSRYLVKRTGEKVFLECVQDMDHENMFWYRQDPGLGLRLIYFSYDVKMKEKGDIPEGYSVSREKKERFSLILESASTNQTSMYLCASSSTGQKYYEQYFGPGTRLTVT.

This chain joins TRBV11-2 and TRBJ2-7; 9 bases match TRBD2. Trimming at V came to 5 bases and at J to 9 bases, leaving 8 bases not matched to a gene. This CDR3 is 13 amino acids long. Germline V CDR1 and CDR2: SGHAT, FQNNGV. CDR3 sequence reads: CASSPTREGVQYF. The CDR3 DNA sequence: TGTGCCAGCAGCCCTACGCGGGAGGGAGTGCAGTACTTC.

This CDR3 reads CASVGLEGTQYF. The CDR3 bases are TGTGCCAGCGTCGGGTTAGAGGGGACCCAGTACTTC. The rearrangement links TRBV5-4 to TRBJ2-5; the D gene is possibly TRBD2 (5 bases). The CDR3 loop spans 12 amino acids. V was cut by 7 bases and J by 7 bases, with 14 bases left in between. Germline V gives CDR1 SGHNT, CDR2 YYREEE (reference sequence).

This clone was observed a single time. The V and J genes are TRBV10-3 and TRBJ1-5, with D unresolved. This CDR3 contains 17 residues. V shed 0 bases and J shed 2 bases, with 14 bases lying between them. Germline V gene sequence: CDR1 ENHRY, CDR2 SYGVKD. The CDR3 protein is CAISESTGSWGNQPQHF. Written as DNA, the CDR3 is TGTGCCATCAGTGAGTCAACGGGGAGCTGGGGCAATCAGCCCCAGCATTTT.

This clone was observed once. The rearrangement joins TRBV7-6 to TRBJ2-5, with TRBD2 identical over 7 bases. Per the germline V gene, CDR1 is SGHVS and CDR2 is FNYEAQ. The CDR3 is 16 residues long. J was trimmed by 2 bases and V by 5 bases; bases with no gene match: 11. The CDR3 protein is CASSKGRGRTQETQYF. The CDR3 bases are TGTGCCAGCAGCAAAGGGCGCGGGAGAACTCAAGAGACCCAGTACTTC.

The chain employs TRBV10-2 and TRBJ2-1; D possibly corresponds to TRBD1 (5 bases). Germline V gives CDR1 WSHSY, CDR2 SAAADI. V lost 3 bases and J 9 bases, leaving 12 bases between the germline ends. The CDR3 is 13 residues long. CDR3 in amino acids: CASSDPGYVEQFF. The CDR3 DNA reads TGCGCCAGCAGTGACCCAGGGTACGTTGAGCAGTTCTTC.

The chain links TRBV28 to TRBJ2-7; 9 bases are a match to TRBD2. J gave up 0 bases and V 4 bases, and 13 bases lay outside the gene matches. CDR3 length equals 18 residues. CDR1 is MDHEN and CDR2 is SYDVKM in the germline V gene. The chain's CDR3 is CASSSLVARLADSYEQYF. The CDR3, as DNA: TGTGCCAGCAGTTCCTTGGTCGCCAGACTAGCGGACTCCTACGAGCAGTACTTC.

The chain joins TRBV5-1 to TRBJ1-1; D may be TRBD1 (5 bases). CDR3 length equals 14 residues. The germline V gene has CDR1 SGHRS and CDR2 YFSETQ. Trimming took 4 bases from V and 0 from J, leaving 10 bases between them. CDR3 DNA sequence: TGCGCCAGCAGCCCGCAAGGGGTGAACACTGAAGCTTTCTTT. This codes for CASSPQGVNTEAFF.

This rearrangement joins TRBV3-1 (or the pseudogene TRBV3-2) to TRBJ1-5; D is uncertain. The CDR3 sequence is 15 residues long. V lost 8 bases, J lost 0 bases, and 14 bases lay in between. CDR1 and CDR2 (germline): LGHDT, YNNKEL (reference sequence). CDR3 in DNA: TGTGCCAGCGGACCCACGCGGGCTAGCAATCAGCCCCAGCATTTT. This codes for CASGPTRASNQPQHF.

The J gene is TRBJ1-5, the V gene TRBV6-4, with D possibly matching TRBD1 (6 bases). Per the germline V gene, CDR1 is MRHNA and CDR2 is SNTAGT. V was trimmed by 3 bases and J by 5 bases, leaving 14 bases between them. The CDR3 contains 15 residues. For the CDR3, the DNA is TGTGCCAGCAGTGAACAGACAGGCAATGATCAGCCCCAGCATTTT. It encodes CASSEQTGNDQPQHF.

V is TRBV3-1 (or the pseudogene TRBV3-2) and J is TRBJ1-1; TRBD1 matches at 7 bases. The CDR3 is 13 amino acids. Germline V lookup: CDR1 LGHDT, CDR2 YNNKEL (reference sequence). Trimming cost V 3 bases and J 7 bases; bases outside gene matches: 5. The CDR3 DNA reads as TGTGCCAGCAGCCAGGGCGGGACAGTTGAAGCTTTCTTT. Residues: CASSQGGTVEAFF.

The gene calls are TRBV5-6 and TRBJ1-4; possibly TRBD1 for D (5 bases). Deletions cut 2 bases from V and 4 bases from J, with 9 bases between. Per the germline V gene, CDR1 is SGHDT and CDR2 is YYEEEE. CDR3 length: 14 amino acids. The CDR3 sequence: CASSLRDYNEKLFF. DNA for the CDR3: TGTGCCAGCAGCTTACGGGACTATAATGAAAAACTGTTTTTT.

The rearrangement joins TRBV7-9 to TRBJ2-7; D uncertain. V was shortened by 5 bases and J by 6 bases, with 11 bases between the two germline ends. The CDR3 consists of 12 residues. Germline V gene lookup returns CDR1 SEHNR and CDR2 FQNEAQ (reference sequence). For the CDR3, the DNA is TGTGCCAGCAGCGTGTCGGGTCTCGAGCAGTACTTC. This encodes CASSVSGLEQYF.

This sequence joins TRBV14 and TRBJ1-1; D gene uncertain. Germline assignment: CDR1 SGHDN and CDR2 FVKESK. The CDR3 is 16 amino acids. Trimming took 2 bases from V and 5 from J, leaving 18 bases between them. The CDR3 DNA reads as TGTGCCAGCAGCCAACGATTAGGAAGGTCTAGTACTGAAGCTTTCTTT. It translates to CASSQRLGRSSTEAFF.

The chain is built from TRBV3-1 (or the pseudogene TRBV3-2) and TRBJ1-5; the D gene is possibly TRBD1 (5 bases). The CDR3 is 15 amino acids. V was pared by 4 bases and J by 7 bases, with 17 bases between. CDR1 and CDR2 from the germline V gene are LGHDT and YNNKEL (reference sequence). The CDR3 bases are TGTGCCAGCAGCCCGTGGGAACAGGTTGGGCAGCCCCAGCATTTT. Amino acid sequence: CASSPWEQVGQPQHF.